This TCR beta chain was captured in a study of stem cell transplantation in POMP-related autoinflammatory disease. Study-level background: The study hypothesized thymoproteasome defects skew the TRB repertoire via impaired CD8+ selection. After transplant, neutrophils and platelets showed 100% graft donor chimerism through one year.

Study results and caveats: In patients with PRAID, every analyzed T-cell subset tended to show lower diversity and higher clonality.

The germline CDR1 and CDR2 sequences are SQVTM and ANQGSEA. This CDR3 has 17 residues. The V and J ends lost 0 bases and 3 bases, in that order; junction bases with no gene match: 12. This clone was found a few times. What it binds is not known. Profiling relied on immunoSEQ multiplex PCR, and the TCRdb table lists in-frame clones only, not all of them. The table shows about 68,000 clones, with about nine tenths occurring only once. Prominent immunodeficiency with autoinflammation defined PRAID. J is TRBJ1-1 and V is TRBV29-1; 8 positions agree with TRBD1. Sample: CD4+ T cells from PBMCs, taken after stem cell transplantation. The sequence was obtained from a human patient with POMP-related autoinflammation and immune dysregulation (PRAID). Some T cells may trace back to the graft donor. The CDR3 protein is CSVEDRGRDRLHTEAFF. CDR3 sequence (DNA): TGCAGCGTTGAAGATCGGGGGAGGGACAGGTTGCACACTGAAGCTTTCTTT.